This T cell receptor beta chain was observed in a study of blood T cell repertoires in COVID-19. Study details: Researchers got acute and convalescent COVID-19 samples from the United States, Italy and Spain. T cells, B-cell-depleted T cells, or PBMCs provided the cDNA or gDNA that served as material.

This CDR3 spans 19 amino acids. V lost 1 base to trimming and J lost 0 bases, with 20 bases between them. Germline V gene sequence: CDR1 SEHNR, CDR2 FQNEAQ (reference sequence). In the original processing: The assay estimated nucleated cells by amplifying reference gene primers. Using immunoSEQ multiplex PCR, the repertoire was profiled, and TCRdb retains in-frame clones only, with some absent. V and J calls and clone size come straight from that table; D and trimming were deduced from the DNA. This sample has about 130,000 clones, with about 88% found just once. The sequenced sample consisted of peripheral blood. The rearrangement uses TRBV7-9 and TRBJ2-3; unclear D gene. The TCR originated in a woman of 80 years or more with acute or convalescent COVID-19. The CDR3 DNA follows: TGTGCCAGCAGCTTAGTGTTGAAAAGTTCTATGACTAGCACAGATACGCAGTATTTT. It translates to CASSLVLKSSMTSTDTQYF.